The clone carrying this TCR beta chain was observed a few times. The antigen remains unidentified. With molecular barcodes, quantitative 5'-RACE was used to make the TCR beta libraries. TCRdb re-called the 5' RACE reads through MiXCR, storing one row per CDR3 protein. The sample records some 840,000 distinct CDR3 sequences, 12% being singletons. Germline-derived CDR1 and CDR2 are MNHEY and SVGAGI. The CDR3 contains 14 residues. V lost 0 bases and J lost 4; bases outside the gene matches: 2. This specimen belongs to a study of CD8 T cells in ankylosing spondylitis. Study results and limitations: Disease-linked clones, CD8+, were relatively rare in peripheral blood. Characteristic, it appeared, of ankylosing spondylitis blood was a TCR beta motif of eight highly homologous variants. Reportedly, significant enrichment of disease-linked clones occurred in matched ankylosing spondylitis synovial fluid.

Sequenced input: blood, either unsorted or a sorted T cell fraction (not recorded which). The origin of this receptor is a male donor with ankylosing spondylitis. V usage is TRBV6-5 and J usage is TRBJ1-2; 7 bases agree with TRBD1. CDR3 region: CASSYSGDSYGYTF. The DNA of the CDR3 is TGTGCCAGCAGTTACTCTGGGGACAGCTATGGCTACACCTTC.